Below are 29 T cell receptor beta chains sequenced from a single sample in a study of control samples from healthy donors and cancer patients. TCRdb's table, derived via immunoSEQ multiplex PCR, lists solely in-frame clones and lacks some. The sample contains 170,000 or so clones, around 90% of which appear only once. The source material was blood. These TCRs come from a woman aged 45 to 65 in good health.

The V and J genes are TRBV30 and TRBJ2-7, with a possible D match to TRBD2 (6 bases). CDR1 GTSNPN and CDR2 SVGIG come from the germline V gene (reference sequence). The CDR3 has 13 amino acids. Trimming left V 0 bases short and J 7 bases short, with 13 bases between. CDR3 protein: CAWSVQGLAEQYF. CDR3 bases: TGTGCCTGGAGTGTACAAGGTCTAGCGGAGCAGTACTTC.

The chain links TRBV30 to TRBJ1-3, with D perhaps matching TRBD1 (6 bases). V lost 0 bases to trimming and J lost 5 bases, with 11 bases between them. CDR3 size: 14 residues. Germline assignment: CDR1 GTSNPN and CDR2 SVGIG (reference sequence). CDR3 sequence: CAWSVGGQRNTIYF. The CDR3 bases are TGTGCCTGGAGTGTAGGAGGACAGAGAAACACCATATATTTT.

The chain recombines TRBV18 with TRBJ2-3; D not certain. Germline-derived CDR1 and CDR2 are KGHSH and LQKENI. This CDR3 comprises 13 residues. V gave up 6 bases and J gave up 3 bases, with 10 bases separating them. The CDR3 protein is CASSPDQTDTQYF. CDR3 DNA sequence: TGTGCCAGCTCGCCGGACCAAACAGATACGCAGTATTTT.

The V call is TRBV18, the J call TRBJ2-7; 11 nucleotides match TRBD1. CDR1 and CDR2 (germline): KGHSH, LQKENI. CDR3 length equals 14 residues. J was trimmed by 4 bases and V by 3 bases; bases with no gene match: 2. CDR3 bases: TGTGCCAGCTCACCTGGGACAGGGGGGTACGAGCAGTACTTC. As protein: CASSPGTGGYEQYF.

About this clone: Other nucleotide sequences from this sample produce the same CDR3. J is TRBJ1-5 and V is TRBV9; D is unclear. The CDR3 loop spans 13 amino acids. Trimming removed 2 bases from V and 1 base from J, with 4 bases in between. Per the germline V gene, CDR1 is SGDLS and CDR2 is YYNGEE. CDR3 bases: TGTGCCAGCAGCGTTGGGAGCAATCAGCCCCAGCATTTT. It yields the protein CASSVGSNQPQHF.

This clone has just one count. The J gene is TRBJ1-3, the V gene TRBV7-2, with 8 bases matching TRBD1. V dropped 6 bases and J dropped 0; count of bases not matched to a gene: 4. Germline V lookup: CDR1 SGHTA, CDR2 FQGNSA. This CDR3 has 15 residues. The CDR3: CASRRDRSSGNTIYF. In DNA form, the CDR3 reads TGTGCCAGCAGAAGGGACAGGAGCTCTGGAAACACCATATATTTT.

The rearrangement uses TRBV6-2 or TRBV6-3 and TRBJ2-2, with a possible D match to TRBD2 (5 bases). Germline values: CDR1 MNHEY, CDR2 SVGEGT. The V end lost 6 bases, the J end lost 2 bases, and 13 bases lay between the germline ends. The CDR3 runs to 15 residues. The CDR3 here is CASSLLGLNTGELFF. DNA of the CDR3: TGTGCCAGCAGCTTACTAGGGTTAAACACCGGGGAGCTGTTTTTT.

This chain connects TRBV28 to TRBJ1-5, with TRBD1 as a possible D gene (5 bases). Germline lookup yields CDR1 MDHEN and CDR2 SYDVKM. The CDR3 covers 15 residues. V was clipped by 7 bases and J by 7 bases, with 20 bases between them. CDR3 residues: CASTSVGADGQPQHF. CDR3 coding DNA: TGTGCCAGCACCTCCGTAGGGGCGGATGGCCAGCCCCAGCATTTT.

The chain employs TRBV7-8 and TRBJ2-1; 9 bases fit TRBD2. Germline CDR1 SGHVS, CDR2 FQNEAQ. The CDR3 is 15 amino acids. V lost 5 bases, J lost 6 bases, and 8 bases stayed unmatched. Written as DNA, the CDR3 is TGTGCCAGCAGCGTCAGCGGGGGGTCCGCCAATGAGCAGTTCTTC. Translated, it gives CASSVSGGSANEQFF. Full variable domain (rest looked up from reference TRBV7-8 and TRBJ2-1): GAGVSQSPRYKVAKRGQDVALRCDPISGHVSLFWYQQALGQGPEFLTYFQNEAQLDKSGLPSDRFFAERPEGSVSTLKIQRTQQEDSAVYLCASSVSGGSANEQFFGPGTRLTVL.

The chain joins TRBV6-2 or TRBV6-3 to TRBJ2-3; 13 bases align to TRBD2. The J segment lost 0 bases and the V segment lost 2 bases, leaving 11 bases of the junction unmatched. This CDR3 spans 20 amino acids. CDR1 is MNHEY and CDR2 is SVGEGT in the germline V gene. This chain's CDR3 is CASSYELGLAGVMSTDTQYF. The CDR3 DNA reads TGTGCCAGCAGTTACGAGCTCGGACTAGCGGGAGTGATGAGCACAGATACGCAGTATTTT.

The V and J genes are TRBV27 and TRBJ1-1; D gene ambiguous. The germline CDR1 and CDR2 sequences are MNHEY and SMNVEV (reference sequence). The CDR3 extends over 13 amino acids. V lost 2 bases to trimming and J lost 4 bases, with 8 bases between them. The CDR3 coding sequence is TGTGCCAGCAGTTTAACGGAGAGCACTGAAGCTTTCTTT. It specifies CASSLTESTEAFF.

The chain links TRBV5-6 to TRBJ2-1; D unresolved. The CDR3 totals 11 residues. V was trimmed by 6 bases and J by 1 base, leaving 2 bases between them. CDR1 and CDR2 from the germline V gene are SGHDT and YYEEEE. The DNA of the CDR3 is TGTGCCAGCACTTCCTACAATGAGCAGTTCTTC. Its translation: CASTSYNEQFF.

The chain employs TRBV20-1 and TRBJ2-1; TRBD2 is a possible D gene (5 bases). V was trimmed by 3 bases and J by 14 bases, leaving 11 bases between them. The CDR3 extends over 10 amino acids. Germline V gene data show CDR1 as DFQATT and CDR2 as SNEGSKA (reference sequence). CDR3 sequence reads: CSAREEEEFF. In DNA form, the CDR3 reads TGCAGTGCTAGGGAGGAAGAGGAGTTCTTC.

The rearrangement joins TRBV5-1 to TRBJ2-2, with 8 bases lining up with TRBD2. This CDR3 comprises 16 residues. Germline CDR1 and CDR2: SGHRS and YFSETQ. V shed 0 bases and J 1 base; nucleotides not matched to a gene: 2. CDR3 DNA sequence: TGCGCCAGCAGCTTGGACAGCGGGGGGAACACCGGGGAGCTGTTTTTT. Its protein is CASSLDSGGNTGELFF. Full variable domain (missing parts from reference TRBV5-1 and TRBJ2-2): KAGVTQTPRYLIKTRGQQVTLSCSPISGHRSVSWYQQTPGQGLQFLFEYFSETQRNKGNFPGRFSGRQFSNSRSEMNVSTLELGDSALYLCASSLDSGGNTGELFFGEGSRLTVL.

This chain uses TRBV10-3 with TRBJ1-2; 8 positions agree with TRBD1. The CDR3 runs to 15 residues. Trimming cost V 4 bases and J 2 bases; bases outside gene matches: 6. Germline V gene lookup returns CDR1 ENHRY and CDR2 SYGVKD. CDR3 residues: CAISVGTGRNYGYTF. For the CDR3, the DNA is TGTGCCATCAGTGTGGGGACAGGTCGCAACTATGGCTACACCTTC.

This chain connects TRBV18 to TRBJ1-5, with D hard to call. The germline gives CDR1 KGHSH, CDR2 LQKENI. This CDR3 region has 12 residues. CDR3 nucleotides: TGTGCGGTAGGAGGACCATTCCAGCCCCAGCATTTT. It specifies CAVGGPFQPQHF.

The rearrangement uses TRBV19 and TRBJ1-2, with 7 bases aligning to TRBD1. The CDR3 spans 14 residues. Looked up from germline, CDR1 is LNHDA and CDR2 is SQIVND (reference sequence). The V and J ends lost 4 bases and 6 bases, in that order; junction bases with no gene match: 8. CDR3 residues: CASSTRDSAHGYTF. In nucleotides, the CDR3 is TGTGCCAGTAGTACCCGGGACAGTGCGCATGGCTACACCTTC.

The genes are TRBV18 and TRBJ1-3; unclear D gene. Germline CDR1 and CDR2: KGHSH and LQKENI. Trimming pared 0 bases from V and 1 base from J, leaving 4 bases between. The CDR3 consists of 14 residues. CDR3 in amino acids: CASSPPTSGNTIYF. The CDR3, as DNA: TGTGCCAGCTCACCACCAACTTCTGGAAACACCATATATTTT.

This chain connects TRBV3-1 (or the pseudogene TRBV3-2) to TRBJ2-1; 14 nucleotides agree with TRBD2. J lost 15 bases, V lost 0 bases, and 10 bases had no gene match. CDR1 LGHDT and CDR2 YNNKEL come from the germline V gene (reference sequence). CDR3 length: 16 amino acids. In DNA, the CDR3 is TGTGCCAGCAGCCAAGATTCGACTAGCGGGGGGGGAATTCGGTTCTTC. Translation: CASSQDSTSGGGIRFF.

The chain couples TRBV5-1 to TRBJ1-2; the match to TRBD1 covers 7 bases. The CDR3 runs 16 residues. Germline CDR1 is SGHRS and CDR2 is YFSETQ. V shed 1 base and J 2 bases; nucleotides not matched to a gene: 8. For the CDR3, the DNA is TGCGCCAGCAGCTTGTCTTTAGGGACAGAGAACTATGGCTACACCTTC. Translated: CASSLSLGTENYGYTF. Complete variable domain (other parts from reference TRBV5-1 and TRBJ1-2): KAGVTQTPRYLIKTRGQQVTLSCSPISGHRSVSWYQQTPGQGLQFLFEYFSETQRNKGNFPGRFSGRQFSNSRSEMNVSTLELGDSALYLCASSLSLGTENYGYTFGSGTRLTVV.

The CDR3 region has the DNA TGTGCCAGTAGGAAGACAGGGTCGGCAGATACGCAGTATTTT. The encoded protein is CASRKTGSADTQYF. The J gene is TRBJ2-3, the V gene TRBV19; 7 bases agree with TRBD1. Germline loops: CDR1 LNHDA, CDR2 SQIVND (reference sequence). The CDR3 loop spans 14 amino acids. V lost 6 bases to trimming and J lost 4 bases; unmatched junction nucleotides: 7.

The V call is TRBV9, the J call TRBJ2-3; D gene ambiguous. CDR3 length equals 12 residues. The germline gives CDR1 SGDLS, CDR2 YYNGEE. V was clipped by 4 bases and J by 2 bases, with 5 bases between them. CDR3 coding DNA: TGTGCCAGCAGCCCTCCCACAGATACGCAGTATTTT. Translating it yields CASSPPTDTQYF.

The chain links TRBV2 to TRBJ2-2; D perhaps matches TRBD2 (6 bases). The CDR3 consists of 14 residues. Per germline, CDR1 SNHLY and CDR2 FYNNEI. V lost 7 bases to trimming and J lost 4 bases, with 13 bases between them. CDR3: CASKGGATTGELFF. The CDR3 DNA sequence: TGTGCCAGCAAGGGCGGGGCGACCACCGGGGAGCTGTTTTTT.

The J gene is TRBJ2-7, the V gene TRBV18; D may be TRBD2 (6 bases). This CDR3 is 14 amino acids long. Germline CDR1 is KGHSH and CDR2 is LQKENI. With 2 bases removed from V and 3 bases from J, the gap between germline ends came to 11 bases. As DNA, the CDR3 is TGTGCCAGCTCACCAGGGACTCACGACTACGAGCAGTACTTC. Protein sequence: CASSPGTHDYEQYF.

This CDR3 reads CASSRLVEAGETQYF. CDR3 sequence (DNA): TGTGCCAGTAGTAGGCTAGTTGAGGCCGGAGAGACCCAGTACTTC. This sequence joins TRBV19 and TRBJ2-5; the D is unclear. CDR1 and CDR2 from the germline V gene are LNHDA and SQIVND (reference sequence). Trimming cost V 4 bases and J 4 bases, with 16 bases left between them. This CDR3 region has 15 residues.

This chain links TRBV30 with TRBJ2-4; D may be TRBD1 (6 bases). V shed 1 base and J shed 7 bases, with 14 bases lying between them. This CDR3 has 14 residues. In germline, CDR1 is GTSNPN, CDR2 SVGIG (reference sequence). DNA of the CDR3: TGTGCCTGGAGTGGGTATGGGGGCCCGAACATTCAGTACTTC. This codes for CAWSGYGGPNIQYF. Full variable domain (remainder filled in from reference TRBV30 and TRBJ2-4): SQTIHQWPATLVQPVGSPLSLECTVEGTSNPNLYWYRQAAGRGLQLLFYSVGIGQISSEVPQNLSASRPQDRQFILSSKKLLLSDSGFYLCAWSGYGGPNIQYFGAGTRLSVL.

This clone was detected only once. This rearrangement joins TRBV19 to TRBJ1-2, with D hard to call. V lost 4 bases to trimming and J lost 5 bases, with 11 bases between them. Germline-derived CDR1 and CDR2 are LNHDA and SQIVND (reference sequence). The CDR3 length is 13 residues. CDR3 amino acids: CASSTTHSYGYTF. DNA for the CDR3: TGTGCCAGTAGTACCACGCACAGTTATGGCTACACCTTC. Full variable domain (outside the CDR3, taken from reference TRBV19 and TRBJ1-2): DGGITQSPKYLFRKEGQNVTLSCEQNLNHDAMYWYRQDPGQGLRLIYYSQIVNDFQKGDIAEGYSVSREKKESFPLTVTSAQKNPTAFYLCASSTTHSYGYTFGSGTRLTVV.

The chain uses TRBV11-3 and TRBJ2-7; possibly TRBD1 for D (5 bases). CDR1 and CDR2 from the germline V gene are SGHNT and YENEEA. V was cut by 5 bases and J by 3 bases, with 8 bases left in between. This CDR3 comprises 12 residues. CDR3 region: CASSKQDYEQYF. Written as DNA, the CDR3 is TGTGCCAGCAGCAAACAGGACTACGAGCAGTACTTC.

There are a few counts of this clone. The rearrangement joins TRBV3-1 (or the pseudogene TRBV3-2) to TRBJ2-7; unclear D gene. Trimming removed 3 bases at V and 7 bases at J, with 13 bases between. CDR1 and CDR2 (germline): LGHDT, YNNKEL (reference sequence). This CDR3 has 13 residues. The CDR3 sequence is CASSHRGAGEQYF. Written as DNA, the CDR3 is TGTGCCAGCAGCCACCGTGGAGCTGGTGAGCAGTACTTC.